The 25 T cell receptor beta chains listed next were all sequenced from one sample in a study of PD-1 blockade in classical Hodgkin lymphoma. In every patient, relapse followed autologous stem cell transplantation, while exposure to brentuximab vedotin differed. Generated by immunoSEQ multiplex PCR, the TCRdb table keeps only in-frame clones and is missing some. The repertoire holds around 150,000 clones, with nearly 80% as singletons. Material: peripheral blood mononuclear cells (PBMCs), obtained before the second cycle of nivolumab. Receptors originate from a human donor with classical Hodgkin lymphoma.

This sequence joins TRBV18 and TRBJ1-3, with a tentative D call TRBD1 (5 bases). Germline CDR1 reads KGHSH; CDR2 reads LQKENI. Trimming cost V 3 bases and J 0 bases, with 12 bases left between them. There are 16 residues in the CDR3. The CDR3 sequence is CASSPQGQISGNTIYF. The CDR3 DNA is TGTGCCAGCTCACCGCAGGGCCAAATCTCTGGAAACACCATATATTTT.

The gene calls are TRBV6-5 and TRBJ1-1; TRBD1 is a possible D gene (5 bases). Germline CDR1 and CDR2: MNHEY and SVGAGI. This CDR3 comprises 13 residues. Trimming took 4 bases from V and 4 from J, leaving 10 bases between them. The CDR3 protein is CASSWGEGTEAFF. The CDR3 nucleotides are TGTGCCAGCAGTTGGGGGGAGGGCACTGAAGCTTTCTTT.

This chain joins TRBV6-5 and TRBJ1-2; D not resolved. CDR3 length: 13 amino acids. V lost 5 bases and J lost 3, with 10 bases in between. The germline CDR1 and CDR2 sequences are MNHEY and SVGAGI. CDR3 loop: CASSEDRYYGYTF. CDR3 coding DNA: TGTGCCAGCAGTGAAGACCGCTACTATGGCTACACCTTC.

The chain joins TRBV29-1 to TRBJ2-6; the D is unclear. The CDR3 runs to 14 residues. The germline V and J ends were trimmed by 2 bases and 1 base, with 6 bases remaining between them. Germline V CDR1 and CDR2: SQVTM, ANQGSEA. Here the CDR3 DNA reads TGCAGCGTTGAAAAACAGTCTGGGGCCAACGTCCTGACTTTC. It is translated as CSVEKQSGANVLTF.

The rearrangement uses TRBV11-2 and TRBJ2-5; the D call may be TRBD1 or TRBD2 (5 bases each). The CDR3 runs to 14 residues. V lost 3 bases to trimming and J lost 3 bases, with 11 bases between them. The V gene's germline CDR1 is SGHAT and CDR2 FQNNGV. CDR3 bases: TGTGCCAGCAGCTTCGGGGCGGGCGAAGAGACCCAGTACTTC. Residues: CASSFGAGEETQYF.

The chain combines TRBV30 with TRBJ1-5; no definite D call. The ends were cut back, 0 bases at V and 3 bases at J, with 6 bases in the middle. The CDR3 is 13 residues long. Germline loops: CDR1 GTSNPN, CDR2 SVGIG (reference sequence). CDR3 in DNA: TGTGCCTGGAGTGTACGTCACAATCAGCCCCAGCATTTT. Encoded protein: CAWSVRHNQPQHF.

The chain joins TRBV10-3 to TRBJ2-6; D might be TRBD2 (5 bases). V was clipped by 11 bases and J by 4 bases, with 9 bases between them. Germline V gene sequence: CDR1 ENHRY, CDR2 SYGVKD. CDR3 size: 12 residues. In DNA, the CDR3 is TGTGCCTCAACGGGGGGGGCCAACGTCCTGACTTTC. Translated: CASTGGANVLTF.

The V gene is TRBV28, the J gene TRBJ1-5; no clear D. Germline V CDR1 and CDR2: MDHEN, SYDVKM. Trimming removed 8 bases from V and 5 bases from J, with 13 bases in between. This CDR3 comprises 13 residues. The CDR3 region has the DNA TGTGCCAGCGTCTCACTGTCATATCAGCCCCAGCATTTT. This encodes CASVSLSYQPQHF.

This clone was observed a handful of times. Here the CDR3 reads CASSSRTGRDYGYTF. The CDR3 DNA reads as TGTGCCAGCAGCAGCAGGACGGGAAGAGACTATGGCTACACCTTC. V and J are TRBV7-9 and TRBJ1-2; no definite D call. Trimming took 5 bases from V and 3 from J, leaving 16 bases between them. Germline-derived CDR1 and CDR2 are SEHNR and FQNEAQ (reference sequence). The CDR3 spans 15 residues.

The chain joins TRBV21-1 to TRBJ2-7; no check of the table's D call, TRBD1, against the DNA was made. TRBV21-1 represents a pseudogene. This CDR3 contains 15 residues. CDR3 sequence (DNA): TGTGCCAGCAGCACGACAGGGCACCTCTCCTACGAGCAGTACTTC. It encodes CASSTTGHLSYEQYF.

In DNA, the CDR3 is TGTGCCAGCAGCTTGGACGGGTGGTCCTACAATGAGCAGTTCTTC. Residues: CASSLDGWSYNEQFF. V gene TRBV5-5 combines with J gene TRBJ2-1; D gene unclear. The germline CDR1 and CDR2 sequences are SGHKS and YYEKEE (reference sequence). The CDR3 spans 15 residues. V lost 0 bases to trimming and J lost 1 base, with 8 bases between them.

The genes are TRBV30 and TRBJ1-5; D possibly corresponds to TRBD1 (6 bases). Germline V gives CDR1 GTSNPN, CDR2 SVGIG (reference sequence). The ends were cut back, 3 bases at V and 4 bases at J, with 10 bases in the middle. The CDR3 has 13 amino acids. The CDR3 DNA sequence: TGTGCCTGGAGGACAGGTTTTAATCAGCCCCAGCATTTT. Its protein product is CAWRTGFNQPQHF.

The CDR3 is CASSPQLNTEAFF. The CDR3 DNA reads TGTGCCAGCAGTCCTCAGTTGAACACTGAAGCTTTCTTT. The chain recombines TRBV6-5 with TRBJ1-1; D gene ambiguous. CDR3 length: 13 amino acids. V gave up 5 bases and J gave up 0 bases, with 7 bases separating them. Germline-derived CDR1 and CDR2 are MNHEY and SVGAGI.

The rearrangement links TRBV21-1 to TRBJ2-3. TRBV21-1 is a pseudogene locus. This CDR3 spans 18 amino acids. CDR3 amino acids: CASSKGGMTPKVADTQYF. The CDR3, as DNA: TGTGCCAGCAGCAAAGGGGGTATGACACCGAAGGTGGCAGATACGCAGTATTTT.

This rearrangement joins TRBV10-3 to TRBJ1-5; possible D gene TRBD1, 6 bases. CDR1 is ENHRY, CDR2 SYGVKD, per germline. Trimming stripped 10 bases from V and 2 bases from J, with 15 bases between. CDR3 length equals 14 residues. CDR3 sequence: CASLQGPGNQPQHF. The CDR3 coding sequence is TGTGCCAGCCTACAGGGTCCTGGCAATCAGCCCCAGCATTTT.

The chain employs TRBV29-1 and TRBJ1-4; 7 bases align to TRBD1. The germline CDR1 and CDR2 sequences are SQVTM and ANQGSEA. V lost 7 bases and J lost 4; bases outside the gene matches: 6. There are 13 residues in the CDR3. Here the CDR3 reads CSARQGHNEKLFF. The CDR3 DNA is TGCAGCGCCCGACAGGGCCATAATGAAAAACTGTTTTTT.

The rearrangement joins TRBV19 to TRBJ2-2; 8 bases line up with TRBD2. V shed 2 bases and J 1 base; nucleotides not matched to a gene: 3. The CDR3 spans 16 residues. Per the germline V gene, CDR1 is LNHDA and CDR2 is SQIVND (reference sequence). CDR3 in DNA: TGTGCCAGTAGTATAACAACTAGCGGGAACACCGGGGAGCTGTTTTTT. Its protein is CASSITTSGNTGELFF.

This sequence joins TRBV10-3 and TRBJ1-5; 7 nucleotides match TRBD1. The CDR3 is 15 amino acids. The J segment lost 5 bases and the V segment lost 0 bases, leaving 4 bases of the junction unmatched. Germline CDR1 reads ENHRY; CDR2 reads SYGVKD. This chain's CDR3 is CAISESTGVDQPQHF. The CDR3 region has the DNA TGTGCCATCAGTGAGTCAACAGGGGTGGATCAGCCCCAGCATTTT.

The chain recombines TRBV6-1 with TRBJ2-1, with no clear D. Germline V gene lookup returns CDR1 MNHNS and CDR2 SASEGT. This CDR3 is built from 16 residues. Trimming cost V 3 bases and J 0 bases, with 12 bases left between them. The CDR3 protein is CASSDPLVSSYNEQFF. The CDR3 bases are TGTGCCAGCAGTGACCCTTTAGTAAGCTCCTACAATGAGCAGTTCTTC.

This chain connects TRBV5-6 to TRBJ2-1; 8 bases match TRBD2. The junction had 7 bases not matched to a gene; V was cut back by 4 bases and J by 1 base. The CDR3 has 16 residues. CDR1 is SGHDT and CDR2 is YYEEEE in the germline V gene. CDR3 sequence reads: CASSHRLAISYNEQFF. In DNA form, the CDR3 reads TGTGCCAGCAGCCACCGACTAGCGATTTCCTACAATGAGCAGTTCTTC.

V is TRBV27 and J is TRBJ1-5; D may be TRBD1 (6 bases). The CDR3 extends over 13 amino acids. Germline assignment: CDR1 MNHEY and CDR2 SMNVEV (reference sequence). V was clipped by 5 bases and J by 8 bases, with 13 bases between them. The CDR3 DNA reads as TGTGCCAGCAGTGGGGGCTTTAGGGAGCCCCAGCATTTT. Residues: CASSGGFREPQHF.

V is TRBV7-9 and J is TRBJ2-5; TRBD1 agrees at 9 bases. With 5 bases clipped from V and 2 bases from J, the junction kept 3 bases outside the gene matches. CDR1 is SEHNR and CDR2 is FQNEAQ in the germline V gene (reference sequence). The CDR3 extends over 14 amino acids. The CDR3 loop reads CASSRQGGQETQYF. The CDR3 DNA follows: TGTGCCAGCAGCCGACAGGGGGGGCAAGAGACCCAGTACTTC. Full variable domain (missing parts from reference TRBV7-9 and TRBJ2-5): DTGVSQNPRHKITKRGQNVTFRCDPISEHNRLYWYRQTLGQGPEFLTYFQNEAQLEKSRLLSDRFSAERPKGSFSTLEIQRTEQGDSAMYLCASSRQGGQETQYFGPGTRLLVL.

J is TRBJ2-5 and V is TRBV18, with 10 positions matching TRBD2. Germline trimming cut 2 bases from V and 5 bases from J; bases unmatched to any gene: 5. This CDR3 is built from 15 residues. Germline V gives CDR1 KGHSH, CDR2 LQKENI. CDR3 nucleotides: TGTGCCAGCTCACCAGAGCGGGAGGGCTGGGAGACCCAGTACTTC. This translates into CASSPEREGWETQYF.

Only a few counts were recorded for this clone. The chain is built from TRBV5-1 and TRBJ2-2, with 13 nucleotides matching TRBD2. CDR1 is SGHRS and CDR2 is YFSETQ in the germline V gene. The CDR3 runs 18 residues. J lost 6 bases, V lost 4 bases, and 12 bases had no gene match. Here the CDR3 DNA reads TGCGCCAGCAGCGCAATGCCCCCGACTAGCGGGGGGTCCGGGGAGCTGTTTTTT. As protein: CASSAMPPTSGGSGELFF. The full variable domain, with the rest looked up from reference TRBV5-1 and TRBJ2-2, is KAGVTQTPRYLIKTRGQQVTLSCSPISGHRSVSWYQQTPGQGLQFLFEYFSETQRNKGNFPGRFSGRQFSNSRSEMNVSTLELGDSALYLCASSAMPPTSGGSGELFFGEGSRLTVL.

This chain joins TRBV11-1 and TRBJ2-5; 7 nucleotides align to TRBD2. The germline CDR1 and CDR2 sequences are SGHAT and FQDESV (reference sequence). V trimming: 4 bases; J trimming: 3 bases; junction bases outside the gene matches: 2. The CDR3 runs 13 residues. The CDR3 bases are TGTGCCAGCAGCTCCGGACTAGAAGAGACCCAGTACTTC. It translates to CASSSGLEETQYF.